This TCR beta chain was identified in a study of shared T cell receptors in the human thymus. Between the trimmed V and J ends, which lost 8 bases and 1 base, there was a span of 12 bases. The V gene's germline CDR1 is MDHEN and CDR2 SYDVKM. The length of the CDR3 is 13 residues. Clones were sequenced by immunoSEQ multiplex PCR, and TCRdb holds only the in-frame ones, with some missing. Counted here are about 660,000 clones, around 89% occurring once; the ten biggest clones make up around 0.0099%. The same data also went into a second study, on human thymus T cells. That work adds: Among thymic and blood repertoires, usage of V and J genes appeared biased. Related research reported highly overlapping thymic repertoires among unrelated individuals.

The sequence derives from a boy under two years old with a congenital heart defect. The rearrangement uses TRBV28 and TRBJ2-7; the D gene is possibly TRBD1 (6 bases). Source material: thymocytes. DNA of the CDR3: TGTGCCAGCCAGGGGCTACTTTCCTACGAGCAGTACTTC. It specifies CASQGLLSYEQYF.